The 3 T cell receptor beta chains given below trace back to one sample, sequenced in a study of T cells expressing NK-cell markers. One entry per CDR3 protein, without DNA, is what TCRdb gives after re-calling the 5' RACE reads. Seen in this sample are approximately 150,000 distinct CDR3 sequences; the ten most common clones hold around 12%. Sequencing was performed on blood T cells: a sorted CD56 or NKG2C T cell subset, CD4+ or CD8+ T cells, or bulk PBMC T cells (not recorded which). The receptors were sampled from a man in his late teens or twenties in good health.

V is TRBV20-1 and J is TRBJ2-3; the D call of TRBD2 rests on TCRdb alone, since no DNA is present to check it. Germline CDR1 DFQATT, CDR2 SNEGSKA (reference sequence). CDR3 length: 18 residues. The CDR3 is CSARGRAREGSSTDTQYF.

The chain uses TRBV5-5 and TRBJ2-1; with no DNA, the TCRdb D assignment of TRBD1 cannot be verified. Germline values: CDR1 SGHKS, CDR2 YYEKEE (reference sequence). CDR3 length: 14 residues. The CDR3: CASSSRRDYNEQFF.

The genes are TRBV29-1 and TRBJ2-1; the D call from TCRdb, TRBD2, cannot be confirmed without DNA. The germline V gene has CDR1 SQVTM and CDR2 ANQGSEA. The CDR3 has 13 amino acids. The CDR3 protein is CSVFLAAYNEQFF.